What follows are 8 T cell receptor beta chains derived from one specimen sequenced in a study of CD8 T cells in Susac syndrome. Reverse transcription of about 0.45 to 1 ug RNA was carried out with random hexamers. TCRdb used MiXCR to reprocess the immunoSEQ multiplex PCR reads, holding one entry per CDR3 protein. The sample gives some 120,000 distinct CDR3 sequences, around 94% of which show up once; roughly 0.13% is in the top ten. What was sequenced was CD4+ T cells from PBMCs. These receptors all stem from a human donor with multiple sclerosis.

The J gene is TRBJ2-1, the V gene TRBV9; possibly TRBD1 or TRBD2 for D (5 bases each). This CDR3 spans 15 amino acids. Germline values: CDR1 SGDLS, CDR2 YYNGEE. The V end was cut by 0 bases, the J end by 8 bases, with 15 bases between. The CDR3 region has the DNA TGTGCCAGCAGCGTAGGTTGGGACCGAGCCCATGAGCAGTTCTTC. This gives the protein CASSVGWDRAHEQFF.

The CDR3 loop is CSAPRGPEQPQHF. CDR3 nucleotides: TGCAGTGCTCCCCGGGGGCCGGAGCAGCCCCAGCATTTT. The rearrangement links TRBV20-1 to TRBJ1-5; D is perhaps TRBD1 (6 bases). Trimming took 5 bases from V and 7 from J, leaving 15 bases between them. The germline V gene has CDR1 DFQATT and CDR2 SNEGSKA (reference sequence). This CDR3 has 13 amino acids.

V is TRBV4-2 and J is TRBJ2-2; 14 bases map to TRBD2. V dropped 4 bases and J dropped 7; count of bases not matched to a gene: 8. Germline V gives CDR1 LGHNA, CDR2 YNFKEQ. The length of the CDR3 is 17 residues. The CDR3 DNA sequence: TGTGCCAGCAGCCGGGGGACTAGCGGGAGCAAGGGCGGGGAGCTGTTTTTT. This sequence encodes CASSRGTSGSKGGELFF.

This chain uses TRBV9 with TRBJ1-1; maybe TRBD1 (6 bases). The CDR3 sequence is 14 residues long. Germline CDR1 is SGDLS and CDR2 is YYNGEE. V lost 2 bases to trimming and J lost 1 base, with 9 bases between them. The CDR3 DNA sequence: TGTGCCAGCAGCGTCTACAGGGAGAACACTGAAGCTTTCTTT. Its translation: CASSVYRENTEAFF. Together with reference TRBV9 and TRBJ1-1, the CDR3 gives the full variable domain: DSGVTQTPKHLITATGQRVTLRCSPRSGDLSVYWYQQSLDQGLQFLIQYYNGEERAKGNILERFSAQQFPDLHSELNLSSLELGDSALYFCASSVYRENTEAFFGQGTRLTVV.

The chain carries TRBV6-2 or TRBV6-3 and TRBJ2-5; maybe TRBD2 (6 bases). The V gene's germline CDR1 is MNHEY and CDR2 SVGEGT. The CDR3 contains 14 residues. Trimming pared 2 bases from V and 7 bases from J, leaving 14 bases between. CDR3 DNA sequence: TGTGCCAGCAGTTACAGGGAGGCCACGGGGACCCAGTACTTC. It translates to CASSYREATGTQYF.

The J gene is TRBJ2-7, the V gene TRBV5-1; 8 nucleotides align to TRBD1. J gave up 10 bases and V 7 bases, and 10 bases lay outside the gene matches. The germline V gene encodes CDR1 SGHRS and CDR2 YFSETQ. The CDR3 runs to 12 residues. As DNA, the CDR3 is TGCGCCAGCGGGGGACAGGATAGTCACCAGTACTTC. Residues: CASGGQDSHQYF.

The V call is TRBV5-1, the J call TRBJ2-7; D not certain. The CDR3 sequence is 15 residues long. Between the trimmed V and J ends, which lost 1 base and 3 bases, there was a span of 14 bases. Per the germline V gene, CDR1 is SGHRS and CDR2 is YFSETQ. CDR3 sequence (DNA): TGCGCCAGCAGCTTGTCAGGTGCCTCGGTCTACGAGCAGTACTTC. This encodes CASSLSGASVYEQYF.

This chain connects TRBV19 to TRBJ2-3; D remains unclear. The V and J ends lost 3 bases and 4 bases respectively, with 2 bases between them. The CDR3 spans 11 residues. Germline assignment: CDR1 LNHDA and CDR2 SQIVND (reference sequence). CDR3 coding DNA: TGTGCCAGTAGTATGGCAGATACGCAGTATTTT. It specifies CASSMADTQYF.